This TCR beta chain was identified in a study of CD8+ T cells in alopecia areata. The CDR3 is 11 amino acids. Trimming removed 2 bases at V and 5 bases at J, with 4 bases between. CDR1 is SGHRS, CDR2 YFSETQ, per germline. On this clone: The target antigen is unknown.

Study conclusions and caveats: It was less clear whether patients shared TCRs than it was in mice, possibly because of HLA.

Following RNA extraction, reverse transcription yielded cDNA that acted as the sequencing template. Assay used: immunoSEQ multiplex PCR; TCRdb lists only in-frame clones, some missing. The sample lists 150,000 to 200,000 clones, around 60% occurring once. Peripheral blood, together with lesional scalp punch biopsies, was collected from alopecia areata patients. Sequenced here: CD4+ T cells sorted from blood, sampled at week 0. The J gene is TRBJ2-5, the V gene TRBV5-1, with no clear D. This TCR was sampled from a human donor with alopecia areata. The CDR3 nucleotides are TGCGCCAGCAGCTTCACGGAGACCCAGTACTTC. Protein product: CASSFTETQYF. Together with reference TRBV5-1 and TRBJ2-5, the CDR3 gives the full variable domain: KAGVTQTPRYLIKTRGQQVTLSCSPISGHRSVSWYQQTPGQGLQFLFEYFSETQRNKGNFPGRFSGRQFSNSRSEMNVSTLELGDSALYLCASSFTETQYFGPGTRLLVL.